Sequencing of this T cell receptor (beta chain) was carried out in a study of lymphopenia after photon versus proton radiotherapy. Study results and caveats: Larger post-nadir TCR diversity loss correlated inversely with survival in deceased patients. Relative stability marked proton patients; photon patients lost diversity and naive cells. Post-nadir diversity loss with photons came from oligoclonal expansion, particularly CD8+ Temra cells.

On this clone itself: Its target is unknown.

Germline CDR1 is SGHRS and CDR2 is YFSETQ. V was shortened by 4 bases and J by 1 base, with 11 bases between the two germline ends. The CDR3 covers 14 residues. Assay: immunoSEQ multiplex PCR; the TCRdb copy retains only in-frame clones and omits some. The table records 26,000 or so clones, approximately 85% of them present only once. Sample: peripheral blood, taken from a patient treated with photon-based radiotherapy. This sequence joins TRBV5-1 and TRBJ1-2; D unclear. The sequence was collected from a man aged 30 to 39 with gastric cancer. CDR3 coding DNA: TGCGCCAGCAGCACCCCCGACGGTAACTATGGCTACACCTTC. Its protein is CASSTPDGNYGYTF.